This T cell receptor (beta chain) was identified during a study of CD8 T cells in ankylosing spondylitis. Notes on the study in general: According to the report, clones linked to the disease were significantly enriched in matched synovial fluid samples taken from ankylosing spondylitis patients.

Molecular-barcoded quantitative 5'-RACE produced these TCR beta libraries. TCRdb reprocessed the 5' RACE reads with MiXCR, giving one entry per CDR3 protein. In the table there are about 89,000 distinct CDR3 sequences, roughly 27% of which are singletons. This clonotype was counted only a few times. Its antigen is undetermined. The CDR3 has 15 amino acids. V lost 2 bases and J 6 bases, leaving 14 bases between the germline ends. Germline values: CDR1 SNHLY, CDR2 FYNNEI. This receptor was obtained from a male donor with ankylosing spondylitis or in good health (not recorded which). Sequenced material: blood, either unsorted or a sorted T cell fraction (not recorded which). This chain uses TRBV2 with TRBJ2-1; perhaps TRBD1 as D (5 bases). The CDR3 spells CASSEQGYSGNEQFF. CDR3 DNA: TGTGCCAGCAGTGAACAGGGATACTCCGGCAATGAGCAGTTCTTC.